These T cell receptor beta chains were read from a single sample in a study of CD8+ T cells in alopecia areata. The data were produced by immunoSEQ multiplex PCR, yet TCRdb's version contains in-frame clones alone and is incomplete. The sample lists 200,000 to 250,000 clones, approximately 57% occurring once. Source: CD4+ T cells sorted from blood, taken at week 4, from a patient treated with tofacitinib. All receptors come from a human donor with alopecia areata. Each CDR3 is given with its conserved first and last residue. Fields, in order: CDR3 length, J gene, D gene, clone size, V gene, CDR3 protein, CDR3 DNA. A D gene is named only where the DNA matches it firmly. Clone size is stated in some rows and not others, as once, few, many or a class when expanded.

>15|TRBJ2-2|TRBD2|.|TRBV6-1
CASSEGTRYTGELFF
TGTGCCAGCAGTGAAGGGACTAGGTACACCGGGGAGCTGTTTTTT
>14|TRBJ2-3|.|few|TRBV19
CASSIGGSTDTQYF
TGTGCCAGTAGTATAGGGGGAAGCACAGATACGCAGTATTTT
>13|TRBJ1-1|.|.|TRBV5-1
CASSFGVDTEAFF
TGCGCCAGCAGCTTTGGGGTGGACACTGAAGCTTTCTTT
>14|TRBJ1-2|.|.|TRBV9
CASSVDKDGYGYTF
TGTGCCAGCAGCGTAGATAAGGACGGCTATGGCTACACCTTC
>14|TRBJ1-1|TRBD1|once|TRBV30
CAWGRGGQGSEAFF
TGTGCCTGGGGCCGGGGCGGACAGGGGTCTGAAGCTTTCTTT
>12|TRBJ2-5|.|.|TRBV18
CASSPREETQYF
TGTGCCAGCTCACCAAGGGAAGAGACCCAGTACTTC
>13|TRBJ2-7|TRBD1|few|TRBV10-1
CASSRDRGYEQYF
TGCGCCAGCTCCAGGGACAGGGGCTACGAGCAGTACTTC
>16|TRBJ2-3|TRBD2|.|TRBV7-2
CASSPSSGTSTDTQYF
TGTGCCAGCAGCCCTTCTAGCGGGACAAGCACAGATACGCAGTATTTT
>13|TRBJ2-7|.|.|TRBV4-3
CASSRGLDYEQYF
TGCGCCAGCAGCCGAGGTCTGGATTACGAGCAGTACTTC
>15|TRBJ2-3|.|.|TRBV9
CASSVGTVGTDTQYF
TGTGCCAGCAGCGTAGGGACAGTTGGCACAGATACGCAGTATTTT
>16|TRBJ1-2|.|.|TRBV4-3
CASSQDRRGSNYGYTF
TGCGCCAGCAGCCAAGATCGGAGAGGGTCTAACTATGGCTACACCTTC
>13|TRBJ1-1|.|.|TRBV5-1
CASSLAEGPEAFF
TGCGCCAGCAGCTTGGCCGAAGGGCCTGAAGCTTTCTTT
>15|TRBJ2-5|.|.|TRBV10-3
CAISESGGYQETQYF
TGTGCCATCAGTGAGTCGGGGGGCTACCAAGAGACCCAGTACTTC
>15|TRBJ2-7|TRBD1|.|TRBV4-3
CASSQSGTGLYEQYF
TGCGCCAGCAGCCAATCCGGGACAGGCCTCTACGAGCAGTACTTC
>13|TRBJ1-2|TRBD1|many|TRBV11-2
CASSPQGVGGYTF
TGTGCCAGCAGCCCCCAGGGGGTTGGAGGCTACACCTTC
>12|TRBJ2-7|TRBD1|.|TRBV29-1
CSVGTGPYEQYF
TGCAGCGTAGGGACAGGCCCCTACGAGCAGTACTTC
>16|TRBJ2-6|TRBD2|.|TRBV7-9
CASTPRGGPGANVLTF
TGTGCCAGCACCCCTCGGGGGGGGCCCGGGGCCAACGTCCTGACTTTC
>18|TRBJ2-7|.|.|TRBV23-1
CASSPLKYPEGTTYEQYF
TGCGCCAGCAGTCCTTTGAAGTATCCTGAGGGCACAACCTACGAGCAGTACTTC
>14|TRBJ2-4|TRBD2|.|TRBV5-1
CASSSQTSWDIQYF
TGCGCCAGCAGCTCCCAGACTAGCTGGGACATTCAGTACTTC
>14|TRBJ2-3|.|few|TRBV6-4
CASSDSTSTDTQYF
TGTGCCAGCAGTGACTCTACTTCCACAGATACGCAGTATTTT
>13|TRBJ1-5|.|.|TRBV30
CAWSVLGDQPQHF
TGTGCCTGGAGTGTCCTGGGAGATCAGCCCCAGCATTTT
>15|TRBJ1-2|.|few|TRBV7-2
CASSYLTGGKDGYTF
TGTGCCAGCAGCTATCTCACGGGGGGGAAGGATGGCTACACCTTC
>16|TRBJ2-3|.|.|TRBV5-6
CASSQGRGRWTDTQYF
TGTGCCAGCAGCCAGGGGCGTGGAAGGTGGACAGATACGCAGTATTTT
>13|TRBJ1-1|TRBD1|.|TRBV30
CACFRDRFAEAFF
TGTGCCTGTTTCCGGGACAGGTTTGCTGAAGCTTTCTTT
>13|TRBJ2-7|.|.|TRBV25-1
CASRGEPLREQYF
TGTGCCAGCAGGGGAGAACCCCTACGCGAGCAGTACTTC
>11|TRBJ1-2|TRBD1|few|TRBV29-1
CSVVRGHGYTF
TGCAGCGTTGTCAGGGGGCATGGCTACACCTTC
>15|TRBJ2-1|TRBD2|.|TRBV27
CASSWTSGSYNEQFF
TGTGCCAGCAGTTGGACTAGCGGTTCCTACAATGAGCAGTTCTTC
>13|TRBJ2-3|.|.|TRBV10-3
CAISGIVTDTQYF
TGTGCCATCAGTGGGATTGTGACAGATACGCAGTATTTT
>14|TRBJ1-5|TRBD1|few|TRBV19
CASSFQGAGQPQHF
TGTGCCAGTAGTTTCCAGGGGGCCGGTCAGCCCCAGCATTTT
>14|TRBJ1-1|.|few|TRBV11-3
CASSPGAVGTEAFF
TGTGCCAGCAGCCCCGGGGCAGTCGGCACTGAAGCTTTCTTT
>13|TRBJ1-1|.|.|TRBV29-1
CSVTSIMNTEAFF
TGCAGCGTTACTTCCATCATGAACACTGAAGCTTTCTTT
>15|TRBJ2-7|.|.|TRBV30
CAWSVPSALGYEQYF
TGTGCCTGGAGTGTACCTTCAGCCCTCGGGTACGAGCAGTACTTC
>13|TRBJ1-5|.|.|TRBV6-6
CASSYGEYQPQHF
TGTGCCAGCAGTTACGGGGAATATCAGCCCCAGCATTTT
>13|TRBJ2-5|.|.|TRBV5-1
CASSLQGIETQYF
TGCGCCAGCAGCTTGCAGGGGATCGAGACCCAGTACTTC
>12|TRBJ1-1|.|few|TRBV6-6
CASVHAGTEAFF
TGTGCCTCCGTTCACGCGGGCACTGAAGCTTTCTTT
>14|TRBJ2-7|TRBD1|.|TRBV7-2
CASSIDRGAYEQYF
TGTGCCAGCAGCATCGACAGGGGGGCCTACGAGCAGTACTTC
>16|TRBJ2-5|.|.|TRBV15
CATSRDTRREQETQYF
TGTGCCACCAGCAGAGATACCAGGAGGGAACAAGAGACCCAGTACTTC
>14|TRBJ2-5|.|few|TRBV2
CASKPNGGQETQYF
TGTGCCAGCAAGCCGAACGGGGGCCAAGAGACCCAGTACTTC
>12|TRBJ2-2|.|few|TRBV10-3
CAIRQSTGELFF
TGTGCCATCCGACAGAGCACCGGGGAGCTGTTTTTT
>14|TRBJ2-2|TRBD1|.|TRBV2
CASSTGGYTGELFF
TGTGCCAGCTCCACAGGGGGCTACACCGGGGAGCTGTTTTTT
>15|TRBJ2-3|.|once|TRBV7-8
CASSLARIGTDTQYF
TGTGCCAGCAGCTTAGCGAGGATAGGCACAGATACGCAGTATTTT